This TCR beta chain was captured in a study of cytomegalovirus exposure and HLA in healthy donors. It was with 60 Vbeta and 13 Jbeta primers that the PCR ran. TCRdb keeps only in-frame clones here, not all; method: immunoSEQ multiplex PCR. Of under 150,000 clones listed, around 72% are singletons. Germline V gene data show CDR1 as MDHEN and CDR2 as SYDVKM. With 11 bases removed from V and 4 bases from J, the gap between germline ends came to 11 bases. CDR3 length equals 11 residues. Sequenced material: PBMCs. This chain uses TRBV28 with TRBJ1-2; D uncertain. The sequence came from a human donor in good health. The CDR3 coding sequence is TGTGCCGCCCGGGAGGTCTATGGCTACACCTTC. This translates into CAAREVYGYTF.